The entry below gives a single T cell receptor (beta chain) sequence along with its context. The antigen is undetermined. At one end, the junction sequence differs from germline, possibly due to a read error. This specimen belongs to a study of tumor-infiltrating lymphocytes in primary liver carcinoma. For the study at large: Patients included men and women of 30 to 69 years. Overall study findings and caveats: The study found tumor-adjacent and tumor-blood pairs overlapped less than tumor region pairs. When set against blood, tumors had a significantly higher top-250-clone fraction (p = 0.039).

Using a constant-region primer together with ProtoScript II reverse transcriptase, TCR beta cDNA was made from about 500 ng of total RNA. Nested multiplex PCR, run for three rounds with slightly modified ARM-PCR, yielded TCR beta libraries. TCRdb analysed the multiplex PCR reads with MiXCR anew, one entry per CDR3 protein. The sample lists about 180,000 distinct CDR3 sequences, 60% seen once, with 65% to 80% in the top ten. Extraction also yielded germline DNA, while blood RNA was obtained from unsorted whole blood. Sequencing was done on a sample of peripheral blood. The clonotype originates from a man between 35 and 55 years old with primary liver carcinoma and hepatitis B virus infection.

CDR3 nucleotide sequence: TGTGCCTGCAGCTACGGGTTGCGTGGAAACACCATATATTTT. Translated, it gives CACSYGLRGNTIYF. The chain uses TRBV11-2 and TRBJ1-3; D unresolved. This CDR3 has 14 residues. Germline V lookup: CDR1 SGHAT, CDR2 FQNNGV. Full variable domain (outside the CDR3, taken from reference TRBV11-2 and TRBJ1-3): EAGVAQSPRYKIIEKRQSVAFWCNPISGHATLYWYQQILGQGPKLLIQFQNNGVVDDSQLPKDRFSAERLKGVDSTLKIQPAKLEDSAVYLCACSYGLRGNTIYFGEGSWLTVV.